The 25 T cell receptor beta chains below come from one sample, sequenced in a study of blood T cell repertoires in COVID-19. Sequencing used immunoSEQ multiplex PCR; TCRdb keeps in-frame clones, though not all of them. The sample includes 200,000 to 300,000 clones, 84% of them seen just once. The source material was peripheral blood. These receptors originate from a man in his 60s with acute or convalescent COVID-19.

J is TRBJ2-5 and V is TRBV7-2; D gene ambiguous. The CDR3 has 14 amino acids. Germline V lookup: CDR1 SGHTA, CDR2 FQGNSA. The ends were cut back, 2 bases at V and 4 bases at J, with 11 bases in the middle. The CDR3 nucleotides read TGTGCCAGCAGCTTATCAGGCTGGCGAGAGACCCAGTACTTC. It encodes CASSLSGWRETQYF.

This clone was seen a handful of times. CDR3 in amino acids: CASSRDAQGFAGELFF. Written as DNA, the CDR3 is TGTGCCAGCAGCAGGGACGCCCAGGGGTTCGCCGGGGAGCTGTTTTTT. This chain links TRBV11-2 with TRBJ2-2; tentative D call: TRBD1 (6 bases). CDR1 and CDR2 from the germline V gene are SGHAT and FQNNGV. This CDR3 comprises 16 residues. V lost 5 bases and J 6 bases, leaving 19 bases between the germline ends.

CDR3 protein: CASSELGGWGSYNEQFF. The DNA for the CDR3 is TGTGCCAGCAGTGAACTGGGGGGATGGGGCTCCTACAATGAGCAGTTCTTC. V is TRBV25-1 and J is TRBJ2-1; the D gene is possibly TRBD2 (6 bases). CDR1 and CDR2 (germline): MGHDK, SYGVNS. The CDR3 length is 17 residues. The V gene lost 2 bases and the J gene lost 0 bases, with 14 bases spanning the gap.

This chain uses TRBV5-1 with TRBJ2-3, with TRBD2 matching 10 bases. V lost 1 base and J lost 0; bases outside the gene matches: 5. Germline CDR1 SGHRS, CDR2 YFSETQ. The CDR3 sequence is 17 residues long. CDR3 residues: CASSLQILAGSTDTQYF. The CDR3 DNA reads TGCGCCAGCAGCTTGCAGATACTAGCGGGGAGCACAGATACGCAGTATTTT.

This clone came up a few times. This chain uses TRBV5-1 with TRBJ2-5, with TRBD2 matching over 8 bases. Germline assignment: CDR1 SGHRS and CDR2 YFSETQ. Germline trimming cut 0 bases from V and 1 base from J; bases unmatched to any gene: 2. This CDR3 contains 15 residues. CDR3 protein: CASSLALAGQETQYF. The CDR3 nucleotides are TGCGCCAGCAGCTTGGCCCTAGCGGGCCAAGAGACCCAGTACTTC. Filled out from reference TRBV5-1 and TRBJ2-5, the complete variable domain reads KAGVTQTPRYLIKTRGQQVTLSCSPISGHRSVSWYQQTPGQGLQFLFEYFSETQRNKGNFPGRFSGRQFSNSRSEMNVSTLELGDSALYLCASSLALAGQETQYFGPGTRLLVL.

The sample holds a few counts of this clone. The chain combines TRBV28 with TRBJ2-1; weak D call: TRBD2 (6 bases). Per the germline V gene, CDR1 is MDHEN and CDR2 is SYDVKM. The CDR3 covers 15 residues. The ends were cut back, 3 bases at V and 6 bases at J, with 15 bases in the middle. The CDR3 DNA reads as TGTGCCAGCAGTTTTCCCGGGAGCCGGGGCAATGAGCAGTTCTTC. Residues: CASSFPGSRGNEQFF.

The chain combines TRBV7-9 with TRBJ2-5; a possible D gene is TRBD2 (6 bases). This CDR3 is built from 15 residues. The V end lost 7 bases, the J end lost 5 bases, and 20 bases lay between the germline ends. The germline CDR1 and CDR2 sequences are SEHNR and FQNEAQ (reference sequence). In DNA form, the CDR3 reads TGTGCCAGCACCTCGGAAGGAGGGCCCTGGGAGACCCAGTACTTC. Translated: CASTSEGGPWETQYF.

The chain is built from TRBV4-1 and TRBJ2-3, with 11 bases that match TRBD2. The CDR3 spans 19 residues. Trimming removed 0 bases from V and 4 bases from J; junction bases left unmatched: 12. In germline, CDR1 is MGHRA, CDR2 YSYEKL. The CDR3 sequence is CASSQDNSGGAFESDTQYF. DNA of the CDR3: TGCGCCAGCAGCCAAGATAATAGCGGGGGGGCCTTTGAGTCAGATACGCAGTATTTT.

The chain combines TRBV30 with TRBJ1-2, with TRBD1 matching over 9 bases. With V trimmed by 1 base and J by 4 bases, 4 bases remained unmatched. CDR3 length: 14 amino acids. CDR1 GTSNPN and CDR2 SVGIG come from the germline V gene (reference sequence). The CDR3 here is CAWSETGQGYGYTF. DNA for the CDR3: TGTGCCTGGAGTGAAACGGGACAGGGCTATGGCTACACCTTC.

The chain is built from TRBV4-3 and TRBJ2-6; 8 nucleotides align to TRBD2. Germline assignment: CDR1 LGHNA and CDR2 YSLEER. The CDR3 contains 17 residues. After removal of 4 bases from V and 0 bases from J, the junction contained 5 bases not matched to a gene. The CDR3 spells CASSPRGGSSGANVLTF. CDR3 nucleotides: TGCGCCAGCAGCCCCCGCGGGGGGAGCTCTGGGGCCAACGTCCTGACTTTC.

The J gene is TRBJ2-7, the V gene TRBV27; 7 bases match TRBD1. V shed 5 bases, J shed 2 bases, and the junction held 12 bases outside the gene matches. Germline CDR1 MNHEY, CDR2 SMNVEV (reference sequence). The CDR3 has 16 amino acids. As DNA, the CDR3 is TGTGCCAGCAGTCCCAGACAGGGAATAGGTCCCTACGAGCAGTACTTC. Amino acid sequence: CASSPRQGIGPYEQYF.

Here the CDR3 reads CASTVTSTDTQYF. In DNA form, the CDR3 reads TGTGCCAGCACGGTGACTAGCACAGATACGCAGTATTTT. V gene TRBV28 combines with J gene TRBJ2-3; the D is unclear. V was cut by 7 bases and J by 0 bases, with 8 bases left in between. Germline lookup yields CDR1 MDHEN and CDR2 SYDVKM. The CDR3 length is 13 residues.

This clone came up once. The genes are TRBV6-5 and TRBJ1-2; 7 bases agree with TRBD1. Losses at the gene ends were 6 bases for V and 8 bases for J; bases not matched to a gene: 12. Germline lookup yields CDR1 MNHEY and CDR2 SVGAGI. This CDR3 has 14 amino acids. This CDR3 reads CASSSDRARGGYTF. The DNA of the CDR3 is TGTGCCAGCAGCTCAGACAGGGCTCGGGGAGGCTACACCTTC.

The rearrangement links TRBV7-9 to TRBJ2-1; 12 bases map to TRBD2. The length of the CDR3 is 16 residues. The germline gives CDR1 SEHNR, CDR2 FQNEAQ (reference sequence). The ends lost 0 bases at V and 6 bases at J; junction bases unmatched: 3. In DNA, the CDR3 is TGTGCCAGCAGCTTAGCCCCTAGCGGGAGGGTCAATGAGCAGTTCTTC. Its protein is CASSLAPSGRVNEQFF.

This chain uses TRBV21-1 with TRBJ2-7; the tabulated D call, TRBD2, remains unverified against the DNA. TRBV21-1 is flagged as a pseudogene. There are 18 residues in the CDR3. In nucleotides, the CDR3 is TGTGCCAGCAGCGGCCTGAGCCATATCAGACTATTAAACTACGAGCAGTACTTC. Protein sequence: CASSGLSHIRLLNYEQYF.

V gene TRBV3-1 (or the pseudogene TRBV3-2) combines with J gene TRBJ2-7, with a weak D call TRBD1 (5 bases). The CDR3 has 15 amino acids. Germline V gene lookup returns CDR1 LGHDT and CDR2 YNNKEL (reference sequence). Deletions cut 1 base from V and 1 base from J, with 11 bases between. The chain's CDR3 is CASSQGQQPSYEQYF. The CDR3 DNA is TGTGCCAGCAGCCAAGGACAGCAACCATCCTACGAGCAGTACTTC.

The chain is built from TRBV7-3 and TRBJ2-7; perhaps TRBD2 as D (5 bases). Trimming stripped 5 bases from V and 0 bases from J, with 11 bases between. Germline V gene lookup returns CDR1 SGHTA and CDR2 FQGTGA. CDR3 length equals 14 residues. CDR3 amino acids: CASSPRGSSYEQYF. The CDR3 DNA reads TGTGCCAGCAGCCCCCGCGGGTCCTCCTACGAGCAGTACTTC.

This clone was detected a few times. This sequence joins TRBV6-5 and TRBJ2-7; D call uncertain. Germline values: CDR1 MNHEY, CDR2 SVGAGI. Trimming left V 7 bases short and J 0 bases short, with 7 bases between. This CDR3 comprises 12 residues. This CDR3 reads CASTGNSYEQYF. DNA for the CDR3: TGTGCCAGCACCGGTAACTCCTACGAGCAGTACTTC.

J is TRBJ2-1 and V is TRBV20-1, with D possibly matching TRBD1 (5 bases). CDR1 DFQATT and CDR2 SNEGSKA come from the germline V gene (reference sequence). This CDR3 contains 10 residues. V shed 3 bases and J shed 9 bases, with 6 bases lying between them. This CDR3 reads CSASQGEQFF. CDR3 bases: TGCAGTGCTAGCCAGGGTGAGCAGTTCTTC.

V is TRBV5-4 and J is TRBJ1-1; 7 positions agree with TRBD1. The germline V gene has CDR1 SGHNT and CDR2 YYREEE (reference sequence). This CDR3 comprises 16 residues. The V gene end was trimmed by 0 bases and the J gene end by 5 bases; junction bases not matched to a gene: 10. CDR3 in DNA: TGTGCCAGCAGCTTGGGACAGGGAGCAGGGGGAACTGAAGCTTTCTTT. Translating gives CASSLGQGAGGTEAFF.

This clone was recorded once. The chain joins TRBV29-1 to TRBJ2-1; 12 nucleotides match TRBD2. The junction had 15 bases not matched to a gene; V was cut back by 0 bases and J by 0 bases. The CDR3 totals 21 residues. The germline gives CDR1 SQVTM, CDR2 ANQGSEA. Written as DNA, the CDR3 is TGCAGCGTTGAAGATAGGTCCACTAGCGGGGGGATCGCACTCTCCTACAATGAGCAGTTCTTC. This codes for CSVEDRSTSGGIALSYNEQFF.

This chain uses TRBV19 with TRBJ2-1, with 11 bases fitting TRBD2. This CDR3 has 13 residues. Germline CDR1 reads LNHDA; CDR2 reads SQIVND (reference sequence). V gave up 9 bases and J gave up 6 bases; unmatched junction bases: 4. In nucleotides, the CDR3 is TGTGCCAGCGGGACTAGCGGATCCAATGAGCAGTTCTTC. Its translation: CASGTSGSNEQFF.

This rearrangement joins TRBV6-2 or TRBV6-3 to TRBJ1-2; D not certain. The germline V gene has CDR1 MNHEY and CDR2 SVGEGT. Trimming cost V 0 bases and J 4 bases, with 6 bases left between them. This CDR3 is built from 13 residues. The chain's CDR3 is CASSYSAGYGYTF. The DNA for the CDR3 is TGTGCCAGCAGTTACTCGGCGGGCTATGGCTACACCTTC.

The chain carries TRBV6-2 or TRBV6-3 and TRBJ2-2; TRBD2 matches at 10 bases. This CDR3 is built from 16 residues. The J segment lost 4 bases and the V segment lost 0 bases, leaving 2 bases of the junction unmatched. Germline CDR1 MNHEY, CDR2 SVGEGT. CDR3 sequence (DNA): TGTGCCAGCAGTTACTCTAGCGGGAGGTCCACCGGGGAGCTGTTTTTT. Translated, it gives CASSYSSGRSTGELFF.

The chain employs TRBV6-5 and TRBJ1-2; TRBD1 matches at 11 bases. The V segment lost 6 bases and the J segment 7 bases; nucleotides outside the gene matches: 4. The germline gives CDR1 MNHEY, CDR2 SVGAGI. The length of the CDR3 is 13 residues. DNA for the CDR3: TGTGCCAGCAGACCCGGGACAGGGGGTGGCTACACCTTC. Translated, it gives CASRPGTGGGYTF.